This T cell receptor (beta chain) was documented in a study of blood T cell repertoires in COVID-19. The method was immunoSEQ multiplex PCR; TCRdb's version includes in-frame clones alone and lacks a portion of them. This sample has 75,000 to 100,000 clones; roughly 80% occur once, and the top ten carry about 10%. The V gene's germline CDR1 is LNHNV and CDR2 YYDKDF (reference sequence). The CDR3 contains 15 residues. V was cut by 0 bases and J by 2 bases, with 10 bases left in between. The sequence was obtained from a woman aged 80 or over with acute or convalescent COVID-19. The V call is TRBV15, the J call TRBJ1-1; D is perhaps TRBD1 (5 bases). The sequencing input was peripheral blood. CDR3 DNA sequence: TGTGCCACCAGCAGAGATCCGTGGGGCAACACTGAAGCTTTCTTT. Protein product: CATSRDPWGNTEAFF.